Following are 11 T cell receptor beta chains from one sample sequenced in a study of blood T cell repertoires in COVID-19. Repertoires were generated with immunoSEQ multiplex PCR, while TCRdb's copy carries only in-frame clones and drops some. The sample contains some 48,000 clones, approximately 85% of which appear only once. The sequenced material came from peripheral blood. Receptors were obtained from a human donor with acute or convalescent COVID-19. The donor label of this sample is uncertain.

The genes are TRBV7-3 and TRBJ2-1; D ambiguous. CDR1 is SGHTA and CDR2 is FQGTGA in the germline V gene. Trimming shortened V by 0 bases and J by 4 bases, and 4 bases separated the two germline ends. The CDR3 is made up of 13 amino acids. In DNA, the CDR3 is TGTGCCAGCAGCTTAACATCGTACAATGAGCAGTTCTTC. Protein sequence: CASSLTSYNEQFF.

This clone was observed a single time. V and J are TRBV10-3 and TRBJ1-1, with D possibly matching TRBD1 (5 bases). The CDR3 length is 13 residues. Germline CDR1 is ENHRY and CDR2 is SYGVKD. The V end was cut by 4 bases, the J end by 5 bases, with 11 bases between. Here the CDR3 reads CAISGGAGTEAFF. CDR3 coding DNA: TGTGCCATCAGTGGTGGGGCAGGTACTGAAGCTTTCTTT.

Notes on this clone: This sample includes further DNA sequences coding for the same CDR3. This chain joins TRBV5-8 and TRBJ1-1; 9 nucleotides agree with TRBD1. The CDR3 sequence is 16 residues long. The germline V gene has CDR1 SGHTS and CDR2 YDEGEE. V dropped 5 bases and J dropped 0; count of bases not matched to a gene: 8. The CDR3 sequence: CASSSGTGTMNTEAFF. CDR3 DNA: TGTGCCAGCAGTTCCGGGACAGGGACCATGAACACTGAAGCTTTCTTT.

V gene TRBV7-3 combines with J gene TRBJ2-7, with 10 bases matching TRBD1. The CDR3 has 15 residues. The ends lost 3 bases at V and 4 bases at J; junction bases unmatched: 6. Germline CDR1 is SGHTA and CDR2 is FQGTGA. This CDR3 is CASSFGGQGVYEQYF. The CDR3 coding sequence is TGTGCCAGCAGCTTTGGAGGACAGGGGGTGTACGAGCAGTACTTC.

The chain recombines TRBV5-1 with TRBJ2-1; 12 nucleotides align to TRBD2. The CDR3 spans 16 residues. Per the germline V gene, CDR1 is SGHRS and CDR2 is YFSETQ. Unmatched junction bases numbered 6, after V lost 4 bases and J lost 4 bases. The CDR3 protein is CASSETSGGPYNEQFF. The CDR3 DNA sequence: TGCGCCAGCAGCGAGACTAGCGGGGGACCTTACAATGAGCAGTTCTTC.

Here the CDR3 DNA reads TGTGCCATCAAAGGGACTAGCGGGGGGCAAGAGACCCAGTACTTC. Residues: CAIKGTSGGQETQYF. The chain is built from TRBV10-3 and TRBJ2-5, with 15 bases matching TRBD2. There are 15 residues in the CDR3. CDR1 ENHRY and CDR2 SYGVKD come from the germline V gene. J lost 2 bases, V lost 7 bases, and 2 bases had no gene match.

The rearrangement joins TRBV25-1 to TRBJ1-4; the D is unclear. The CDR3 covers 16 residues. The V gene's germline CDR1 is MGHDK and CDR2 SYGVNS. Trimming took off 0 bases at V and 3 bases at J, with 11 bases between the two ends. The CDR3: CASSEYWKGANEKLFF. DNA of the CDR3: TGTGCCAGCAGTGAATATTGGAAGGGAGCTAATGAAAAACTGTTTTTT.

The chain uses TRBV4-1 and TRBJ1-2, with 8 bases lining up with TRBD1. This CDR3 has 13 amino acids. The germline V gene has CDR1 MGHRA and CDR2 YSYEKL. The ends lost 9 bases at V and 7 bases at J; junction bases unmatched: 10. The CDR3 sequence: CASVGTGRGGYTF. The CDR3, as DNA: TGCGCCAGTGTCGGGACAGGAAGGGGTGGCTACACCTTC.

The V gene is TRBV9, the J gene TRBJ1-2, with D possibly matching TRBD1 (6 bases). This CDR3 spans 15 amino acids. The V end lost 0 bases, the J end lost 6 bases, and 15 bases lay between the germline ends. CDR1 and CDR2 (germline): SGDLS, YYNGEE. The CDR3 bases are TGTGCCAGCAGCGTAGGTGTTGGGGGGGCCCATGGCTACACCTTC. Protein: CASSVGVGGAHGYTF. Filled out from reference TRBV9 and TRBJ1-2, the complete variable domain reads DSGVTQTPKHLITATGQRVTLRCSPRSGDLSVYWYQQSLDQGLQFLIQYYNGEERAKGNILERFSAQQFPDLHSELNLSSLELGDSALYFCASSVGVGGAHGYTFGSGTRLTVV.

The chain is built from TRBV6-4 and TRBJ1-4; no firm D call. CDR3 length: 13 residues. From germline, CDR1 is MRHNA and CDR2 SNTAGT. V shed 5 bases and J shed 5 bases, with 9 bases lying between them. CDR3: CASSRELNEKLFF. CDR3 DNA: TGTGCCAGCAGTCGAGAGTTAAATGAAAAACTGTTTTTT.

The CDR3 here is CASSRGGNEQFF. The CDR3 bases are TGTGCCAGCAGCCGGGGGGGGAATGAGCAGTTCTTC. This chain joins TRBV5-4 and TRBJ2-1; 8 bases line up with TRBD2. The CDR3 has 12 amino acids. The germline V gene has CDR1 SGHNT and CDR2 YYREEE (reference sequence). V dropped 4 bases and J dropped 7; count of bases not matched to a gene: 1.